This record covers a single TCR beta chain. Its recognized antigen is unknown. Per-nucleotide qualities are absent, and no much larger clonotype sits a single base away. Library construction relied on the immunoSEQ multiplex PCR assay. For the multiplex PCR, a mixture combining 60 forward primers for TCR Vbeta segments and 13 reverse primers for TCR Jbeta segments was used. The CDR3 region of rearranged TCR beta genes was amplified from genomic DNA by a multiplex PCR assay. Amplified TCR beta libraries were sequenced as 87-base-pair reads on the Illumina HiSeq System. In the authors' own workflow: A later analysis tallied about 77 million unique TCR beta chains across the 666 repertoires, and 10 million to 11 million of those chains were shared by two or more donors. A nearest-neighbor algorithm error-corrected the raw reads and collapsed the reads into unique sequences, merging closely related sequences to remove PCR and sequencing errors. To assign V, D and J gene segments, CDR3 sequences were aligned to IMGT reference sequences. For a sequence to be retained, at least a six-nucleotide match to both a V gene segment and a J gene segment was required. Rearrangements were classified as productive when the CDR3 lacked stop codons and remained in frame with V and J, and all other rearrangements were classified as non-productive. CDR3 was defined by IMGT convention, running from the second conserved V-encoded cysteine to the conserved J-encoded phenylalanine. In an earlier analysis of more than 550 of the donors, sequences lacking an unambiguous match to a single V gene segment were excluded. An earlier analysis of a few hundred of the donors classified V segments as functional when productive rearrangements were above 56.7% and as segregating when the standard deviation between donors was above 5%. A statistical classification framework was built to diagnose cytomegalovirus status from the catalog of TCR beta chain sequences. A later analysis assigned V and J genes by comparing TCR nucleotide sequences with IMGT/GENE-DB human TR gene sequences. Using the TCRdist pipeline, a later analysis assigned CDR3 sequences along with most-parsimonious VDJ recombination scenarios. A later analysis defined each TCR beta chain by its CDR3 amino acid sequence plus V-gene family, and excluded reads lacking a unique V-gene family. A later analysis removed nearly 600 highly shared, low-generation-probability nucleotide sequences to deal with suspected cross-contamination and a sequencing artifact. For each public chain, a later analysis derived a clonal expansion index from normalized ranks of inferred template counts within each repertoire. In a later analysis, generation probabilities were computed with a VDJ recombination model fitted to out-of-frame rearrangements, and the resulting probabilities were checked against IGoR. In a later analysis, TCR-TCR, TCR-HLA and TCR-CMV co-occurrence was scored with hypergeometric tests, and a repertoire-size bias correction was applied to TCR pairs. False discovery rates were estimated in a later analysis by permuting HLA or CMV assignments 20 times. In a later analysis, co-occurring TCRs were grouped using DBSCAN, with TCRdist sequence similarity added in when clustering inside HLA-allele-positive subsets. Repertoires with fewer than 30,000 or more than 120,000 public chains, plus five repertoires with anomalous nucleotide sharing, were excluded from co-occurrence clustering. As stored in TCRdb, this immuneACCESS dataset retains in-frame rearrangements with V and J assigned. A fraction of the clones does not appear; measured against another copy, unresolved V genes explain less than half of the discrepancy, and the remainder lacks a known reason. V and J calls and clone size are given by that table; D and trimming were obtained from the DNA. Here the sample has about 230,000 clones; around four fifths occur a single time. 0.58% of the sample comes from the top ten.

The sample is drawn from a study of cytomegalovirus exposure and HLA in healthy donors (dated by TCRdb to about 2017). At the level of the whole study: An earlier analysis of under 600 of the donors reported approximately 300 Gb of sequence data and some 100 million unique TCR beta sequences from about 180 million T cells. An early release covering some 640 HLA-typed donors comprised about 300 gigabases of sequencing data and approximately 85 million unique TCR sequences. The genetic ancestry cluster associated with self-reported Caucasian donors included around 76% of the approximately 400 genotyped donors. The aim of the study was to test whether cataloging public T cell receptors could identify signatures of past pathogen exposure. The study used immunosequencing to profile the T cell repertoires of around 600 subjects and linked those repertoires to cytomegalovirus serostatus. Besides the first cohort of more than 650 subjects, a separate validation cohort made up of some 110 different subjects was used. To predict cytomegalovirus infection status, the study combined high-throughput TCR immunosequencing, statistical association of individual TCRs with disease status, and machine learning. A later analysis re-examined previously published TCR beta repertoires from more than 600 donors and added high-resolution HLA genotyping to investigate patterns of TCR occurrence. In the later analysis, no new phenotypic data were used to find candidate immune exposures; instead, reliance was placed on TCR beta sequences and their occurrence across donors. In an earlier analysis of 550 to 700 of the donors, high-throughput TCR beta sequencing was used to judge whether each TCR beta V gene segment behaved as functional or pseudogenic. Donor age, sex, ethnicity and CMV serostatus were collected together with the repertoire data. In a later genetic analysis, genome-wide SNP genotypes for about 65% of the roughly 700 donors were used, and that subset was treated as a discovery cohort. All discovery cohort repertoires had been generated using a single sequencing platform. Class I and class II HLA loci were covered by the typing at four-digit resolution. Typing coverage varied by locus: about 620-630 donors for A, B, C, DRB1 and DQB1; more than 500 for DQA1; more than 600 for DPA1; approximately 490 for DPB1. Roughly 5 DR-DQ haplotypes were handled as single units for association and clustering, since linkage in the cohort was strong. Among 398 genotyped donors of the cohort, an average of around 240,000 unique TCR beta nucleotide sequences were sequenced per donor, about a sixth of them non-productive. What the authors observed across the whole study: The presence/absence analyses assumed that sequencing depth was roughly uniform across donors, and that assumption may not be true. A later analysis found that most CMV-associated TCR beta chains appeared HLA-restricted, with HLA associations seemingly driven largely by CMV exposure. Linkage disequilibrium might explain the correlated functional status among segregating V segments, but an unknown experimental factor could not be excluded. Across donors, most TCR sequences were observed very rarely, whereas some public TCRs were present in many individuals. Cytomegalovirus status was reported to be diagnosed by the classifier with high specificity and sensitivity in both the original and validation cohorts. Approximately 16 rarely observed V segments, including chromosome 9 orphons, were excluded from the earlier analysis of several hundred of the donors because counts were too low. The cohort was sequenced for TCR beta chains only, and without alpha or paired-chain data the features that could be detected were limited. In an earlier analysis of a few hundred of the donors, most TCR beta V segments were observed in productive rearrangements about 90% or about 30% of the time, broadly matching IMGT annotations. V-gene and J-gene trimming of TCR beta chains was associated with a missense DCLRE1C variant in a later genetic analysis, and the association was replicated in an independent cohort. The sequencing pipeline was judged likely to have produced a cluster of highly shared sequence variants as a technical artifact. According to a later genetic analysis, donors in an Asian-associated ancestry cluster had fewer N-insertions in productive TCRs than the approximately 630-donor mean. It was suggested by the authors that the approach could potentially be generalized to other disease states and immunological phenotypes. A later analysis found that HLA-associated TCR beta chains were more clonally expanded and had lower generation probabilities than equally common non-associated chains. A further reported finding was that TCR beta sequences accurately predicted the HLA-A and HLA-B alleles for most subjects in the first cohort. In a later analysis, the rate of TCR association differed among HLA loci, with DRB1 alleles having the most associated TCRs and HLA-C alleles having the fewest. Because the 87-base-pair reads could not distinguish some IMGT-functional V segments, including TRBV6-2 and TRBV6-3, those segments were excluded. According to a later analysis, parvovirus B19, influenza, CMV and Epstein-Barr virus appeared linked to several top co-occurrence clusters. When HLA alleles, especially DR and DQ, strongly co-occurred, TCR associations were difficult to assign to individual alleles. In the study, 150 to 200 TCR beta chains were listed as associated with cytomegalovirus. In a later analysis, about 16,000 TCR beta sequences were associated with specific HLA alleles at a false discovery rate of 0.05. Three of the identified cytomegalovirus-associated TCR beta chains were confirmed in vitro to be specific for cytomegalovirus antigens. CMV serostatus was the only immune exposure information available for the cohort. Because HLA typing was unavailable for some donors at each locus, only the typed subset was used in association tests.

Deletion took 0 bases off V and 5 bases off J, with a span of 7 bases between the germline ends. According to the germline V gene, CDR1 reads SNHLY and CDR2 reads FYNNEI. From cysteine to phenylalanine, the CDR3 is 14 amino acids long. CDR3 DNA is the only sequence kept; it has 42 bases, read in frame from the first base. The cohort was made up of around 720 healthy bone marrow donors. All cohort members were sampled while nominally healthy, although unrecorded immune exposures were likely present. The donor tested CMV seronegative, placing the donor among the 350 to 400 seronegative members of the cohort. Each donor provided a peripheral blood sample, and peripheral blood mononuclear cells were used for TCR beta sequencing. The Qiagen DNeasy Blood Extraction Kit was used to extract genomic DNA from the blood cell samples.

The sequence was obtained from a middle-aged woman in good health and CMV-seronegative. Sequencing was done on a sample of PBMCs. The V and J segments used are TRBV2 and TRBJ2-2; the D gene cannot be resolved reliably. The DNA reads TGTGCCAGCAGTGAAGCGCGGAGTACCGGGGAGCTGTTTTTT. Its translation is CASSEARSTGELFF.